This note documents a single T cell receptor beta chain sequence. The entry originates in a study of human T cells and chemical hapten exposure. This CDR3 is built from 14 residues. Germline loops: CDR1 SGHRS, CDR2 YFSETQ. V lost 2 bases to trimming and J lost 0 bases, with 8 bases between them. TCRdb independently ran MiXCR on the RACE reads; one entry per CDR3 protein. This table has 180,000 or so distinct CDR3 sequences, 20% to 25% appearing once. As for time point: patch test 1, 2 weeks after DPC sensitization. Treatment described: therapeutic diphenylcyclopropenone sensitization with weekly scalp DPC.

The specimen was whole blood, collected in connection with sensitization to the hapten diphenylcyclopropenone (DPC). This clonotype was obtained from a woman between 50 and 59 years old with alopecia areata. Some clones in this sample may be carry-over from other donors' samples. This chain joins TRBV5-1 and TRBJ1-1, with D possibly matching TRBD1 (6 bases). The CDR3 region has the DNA TGCGCCAGCAGCTTAGGGACACTGAACACTGAAGCTTTCTTT. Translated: CASSLGTLNTEAFF.